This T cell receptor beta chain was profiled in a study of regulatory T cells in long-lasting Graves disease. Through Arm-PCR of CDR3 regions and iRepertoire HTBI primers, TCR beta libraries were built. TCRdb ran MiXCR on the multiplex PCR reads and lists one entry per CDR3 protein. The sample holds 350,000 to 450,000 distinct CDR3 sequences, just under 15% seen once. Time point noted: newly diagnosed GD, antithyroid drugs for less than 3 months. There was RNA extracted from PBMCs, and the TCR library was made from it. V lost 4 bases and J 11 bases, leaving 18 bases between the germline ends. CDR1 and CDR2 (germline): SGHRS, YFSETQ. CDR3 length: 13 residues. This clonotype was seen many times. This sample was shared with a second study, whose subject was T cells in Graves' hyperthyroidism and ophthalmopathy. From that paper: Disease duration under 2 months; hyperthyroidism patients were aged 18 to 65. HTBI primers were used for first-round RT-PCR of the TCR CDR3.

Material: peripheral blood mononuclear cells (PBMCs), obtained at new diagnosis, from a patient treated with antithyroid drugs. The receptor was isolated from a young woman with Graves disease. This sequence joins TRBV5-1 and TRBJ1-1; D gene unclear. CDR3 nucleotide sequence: TGCGCCAGCAGCCCTTACCGGGCCTCGGGGGCTTTCTTT. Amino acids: CASSPYRASGAFF.